This TCR beta chain was captured by sequencing in a study of OX40 agonist ivuxolimab in advanced cancers. Study-wide background: The patients received ivuxolimab by intravenous route every 2 weeks at 0.01 to 10 mg/kg. Whole-study findings and limits: Among the lowest peripheral clonal expansion occurred in 0.1-3.0 mg/kg partial responders. Several nonresponders also turned out to have low normalized T-cell clonal expansion.

This CDR3 has 14 residues. The V segment lost 5 bases and the J segment 0 bases; nucleotides outside the gene matches: 3. CDR1 SGHRS and CDR2 YFSETQ come from the germline V gene. The table came from immunoSEQ multiplex PCR; TCRdb's copy has only in-frame clones and leaves some out. Here the sample spans tens of thousands of clones, 80% being singletons. This clone appeared a single time. Its antigen is unknown. The sequencing used CD4+ or CD8+ T cells sorted from blood, collected in a trial of the OX40 agonist ivuxolimab. The rearrangement links TRBV5-1 to TRBJ1-1, with 8 nucleotides matching TRBD1. The origin of this receptor is an adult with an advanced solid tumor such as melanoma, head and neck, liver or kidney cancer. In DNA form, the CDR3 reads TGCGCCAGCAGGAGGGACAGGTTGAACACTGAAGCTTTCTTT. Protein product: CASRRDRLNTEAFF.